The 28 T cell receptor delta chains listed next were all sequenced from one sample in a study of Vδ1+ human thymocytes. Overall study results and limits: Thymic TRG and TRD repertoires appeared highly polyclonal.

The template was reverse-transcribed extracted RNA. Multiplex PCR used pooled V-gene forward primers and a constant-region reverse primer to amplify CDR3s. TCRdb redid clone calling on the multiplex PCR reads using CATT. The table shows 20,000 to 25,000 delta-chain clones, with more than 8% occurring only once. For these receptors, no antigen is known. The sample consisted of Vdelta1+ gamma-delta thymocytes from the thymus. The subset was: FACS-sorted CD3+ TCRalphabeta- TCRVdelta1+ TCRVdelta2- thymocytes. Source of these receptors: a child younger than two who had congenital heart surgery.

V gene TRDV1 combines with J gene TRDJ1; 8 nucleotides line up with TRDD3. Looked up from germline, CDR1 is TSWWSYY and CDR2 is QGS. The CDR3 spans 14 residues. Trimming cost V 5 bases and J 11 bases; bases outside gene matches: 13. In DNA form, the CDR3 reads TGTGCTCTTGGGAACCCAATGGGATACGGCGAGCTCATCTTT. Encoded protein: CALGNPMGYGELIF.

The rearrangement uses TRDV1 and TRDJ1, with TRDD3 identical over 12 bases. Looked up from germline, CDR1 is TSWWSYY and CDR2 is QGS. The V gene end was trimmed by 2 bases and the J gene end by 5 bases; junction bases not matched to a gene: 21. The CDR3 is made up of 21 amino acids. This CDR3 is CALGEGGILPSYWGIHDKLIF. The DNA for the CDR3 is TGTGCTCTTGGGGAAGGAGGGATCCTACCTTCGTACTGGGGGATACATGATAAACTCATCTTT.

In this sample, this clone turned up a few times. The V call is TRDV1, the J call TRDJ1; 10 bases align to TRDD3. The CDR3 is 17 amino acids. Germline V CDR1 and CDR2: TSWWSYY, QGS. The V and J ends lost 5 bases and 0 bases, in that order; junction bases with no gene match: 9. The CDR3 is CALGPALGDIDTDKLIF. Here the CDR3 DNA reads TGTGCTCTTGGGCCCGCCCTGGGGGATATAGACACCGATAAACTCATCTTT.

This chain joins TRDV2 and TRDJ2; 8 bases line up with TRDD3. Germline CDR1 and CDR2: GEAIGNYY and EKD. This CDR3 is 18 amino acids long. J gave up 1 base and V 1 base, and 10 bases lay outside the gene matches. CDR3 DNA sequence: TGTGCCTGTGACACGGGGGATAAAGTAGAGGTTTTGACAGCACAACTCTTCTTT. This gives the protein CACDTGDKVEVLTAQLFF.

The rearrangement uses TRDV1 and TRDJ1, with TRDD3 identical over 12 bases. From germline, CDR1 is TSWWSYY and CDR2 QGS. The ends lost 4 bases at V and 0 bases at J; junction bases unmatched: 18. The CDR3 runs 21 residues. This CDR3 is CALGARPPSTGGYRDTDKLIF. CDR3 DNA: TGTGCTCTTGGGGCGCGCCCTCCTAGTACTGGGGGATACCGAGACACCGATAAACTCATCTTT.

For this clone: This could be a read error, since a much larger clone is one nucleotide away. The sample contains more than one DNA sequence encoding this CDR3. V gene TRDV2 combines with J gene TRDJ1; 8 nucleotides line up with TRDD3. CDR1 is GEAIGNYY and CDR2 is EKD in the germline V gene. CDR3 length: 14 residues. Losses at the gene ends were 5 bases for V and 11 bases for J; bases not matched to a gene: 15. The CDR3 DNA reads TGTGCCTGTGCCTACTGGGGGTCCTTCATGGGGCTCATCTTT. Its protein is CACAYWGSFMGLIF.

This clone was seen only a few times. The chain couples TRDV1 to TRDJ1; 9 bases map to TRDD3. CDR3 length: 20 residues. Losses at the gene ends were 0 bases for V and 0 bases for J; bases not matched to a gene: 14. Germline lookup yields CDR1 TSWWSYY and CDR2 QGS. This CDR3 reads CALGELDILGDALYTDKLIF. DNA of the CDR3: TGTGCTCTTGGGGAACTAGATATCCTGGGGGATGCCTTGTACACCGATAAACTCATCTTT.

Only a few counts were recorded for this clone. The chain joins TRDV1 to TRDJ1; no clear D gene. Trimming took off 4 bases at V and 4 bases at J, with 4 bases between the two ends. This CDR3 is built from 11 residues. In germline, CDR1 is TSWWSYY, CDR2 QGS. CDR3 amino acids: CALGAFDKLIF. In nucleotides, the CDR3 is TGTGCTCTTGGGGCTTTCGATAAACTCATCTTT.

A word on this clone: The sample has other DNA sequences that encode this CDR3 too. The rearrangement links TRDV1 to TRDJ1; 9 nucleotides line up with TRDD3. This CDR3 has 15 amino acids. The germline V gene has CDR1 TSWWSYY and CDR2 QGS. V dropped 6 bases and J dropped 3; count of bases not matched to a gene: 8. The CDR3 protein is CALGEDWGRPDKLIF. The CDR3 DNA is TGTGCTCTTGGAGAAGACTGGGGGAGGCCCGATAAACTCATCTTT.

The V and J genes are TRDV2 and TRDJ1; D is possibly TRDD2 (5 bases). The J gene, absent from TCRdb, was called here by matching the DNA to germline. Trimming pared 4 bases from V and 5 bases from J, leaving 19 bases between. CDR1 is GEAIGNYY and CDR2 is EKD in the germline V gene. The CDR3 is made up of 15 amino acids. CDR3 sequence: CACEHHPTKMDKLIF. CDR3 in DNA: TGTGCCTGTGAGCACCACCCTACAAAAATGGATAAACTCATCTTT.

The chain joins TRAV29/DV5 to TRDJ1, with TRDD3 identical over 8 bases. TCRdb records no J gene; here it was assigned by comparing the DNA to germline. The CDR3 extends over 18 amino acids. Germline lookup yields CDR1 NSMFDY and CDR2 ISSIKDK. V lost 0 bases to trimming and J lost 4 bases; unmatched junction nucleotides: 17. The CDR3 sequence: CAASASSLRGDKSDKLIF. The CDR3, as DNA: TGTGCAGCAAGCGCGTCCTCCCTACGGGGGGATAAGAGCGATAAACTCATCTTT.

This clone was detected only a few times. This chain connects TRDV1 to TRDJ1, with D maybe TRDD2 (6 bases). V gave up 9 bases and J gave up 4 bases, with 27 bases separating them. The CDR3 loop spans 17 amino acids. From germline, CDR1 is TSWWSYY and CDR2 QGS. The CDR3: CALWPFPFKEGCDKLIF. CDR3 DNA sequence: TGTGCTCTGTGGCCCTTCCCTTTCAAGGAGGGATGCGATAAACTCATCTTT.

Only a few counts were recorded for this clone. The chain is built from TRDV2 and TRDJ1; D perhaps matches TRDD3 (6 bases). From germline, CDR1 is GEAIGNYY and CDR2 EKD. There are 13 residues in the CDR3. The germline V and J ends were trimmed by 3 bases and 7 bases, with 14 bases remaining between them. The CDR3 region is CACDGGRSFKLIF. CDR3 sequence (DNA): TGTGCCTGTGACGGGGGACGCTCGTTTAAACTCATCTTT.

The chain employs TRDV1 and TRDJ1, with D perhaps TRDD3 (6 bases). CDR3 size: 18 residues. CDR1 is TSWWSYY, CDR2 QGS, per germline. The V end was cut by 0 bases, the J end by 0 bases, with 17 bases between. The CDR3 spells CALGELNAGIPYTDKLIF. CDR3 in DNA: TGTGCTCTTGGGGAACTGAATGCGGGGATCCCTTACACCGATAAACTCATCTTT.

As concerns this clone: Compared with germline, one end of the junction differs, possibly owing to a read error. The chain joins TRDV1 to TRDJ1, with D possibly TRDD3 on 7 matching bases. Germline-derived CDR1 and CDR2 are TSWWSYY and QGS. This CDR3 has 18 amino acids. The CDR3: CALGELPLGGSYTDKPIF. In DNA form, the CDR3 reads TGTGCTCTTGGGGAACTCCCCCTAGGGGGATCCTACACCGATAAACCCATCTTT.

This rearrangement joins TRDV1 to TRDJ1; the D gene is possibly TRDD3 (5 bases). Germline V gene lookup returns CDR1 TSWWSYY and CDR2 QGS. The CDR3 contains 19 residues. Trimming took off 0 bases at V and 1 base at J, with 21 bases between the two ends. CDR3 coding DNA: TGTGCTCTTGGGGAACTATTTCTGTCGTACTGGACCCTCACCGATAAACTCATCTTT. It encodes CALGELFLSYWTLTDKLIF.

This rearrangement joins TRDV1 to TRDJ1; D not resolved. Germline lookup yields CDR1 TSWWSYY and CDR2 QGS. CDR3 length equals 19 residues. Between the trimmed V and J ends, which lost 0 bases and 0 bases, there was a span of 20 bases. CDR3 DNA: TGTGCTCTTGGGGAACTTCCCTCCTTACGTGGAGAGTACACCGATAAACTCATCTTT. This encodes CALGELPSLRGEYTDKLIF.

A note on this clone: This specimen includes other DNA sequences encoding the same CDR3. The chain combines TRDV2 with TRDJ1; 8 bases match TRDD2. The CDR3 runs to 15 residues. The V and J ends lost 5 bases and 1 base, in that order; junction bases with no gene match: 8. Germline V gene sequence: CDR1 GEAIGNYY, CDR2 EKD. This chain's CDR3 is CACATTLPITDKLIF. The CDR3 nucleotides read TGTGCCTGTGCTACGACCCTTCCTATCACCGATAAACTCATCTTT.

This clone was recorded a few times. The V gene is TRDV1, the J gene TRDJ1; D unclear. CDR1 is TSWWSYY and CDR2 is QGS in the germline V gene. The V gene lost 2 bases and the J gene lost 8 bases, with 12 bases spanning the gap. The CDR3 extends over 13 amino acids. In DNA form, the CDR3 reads TGTGCTCTTGGGGAAGAGCCTCTATCAAAACTCATCTTT. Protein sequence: CALGEEPLSKLIF.

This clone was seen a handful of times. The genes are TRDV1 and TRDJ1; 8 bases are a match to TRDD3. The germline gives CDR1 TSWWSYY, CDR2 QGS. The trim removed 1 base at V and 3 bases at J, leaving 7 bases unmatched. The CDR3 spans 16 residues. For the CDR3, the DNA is TGTGCTCTTGGGGAACCGAGGGGATACTGGTCCGATAAACTCATCTTT. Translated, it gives CALGEPRGYWSDKLIF.

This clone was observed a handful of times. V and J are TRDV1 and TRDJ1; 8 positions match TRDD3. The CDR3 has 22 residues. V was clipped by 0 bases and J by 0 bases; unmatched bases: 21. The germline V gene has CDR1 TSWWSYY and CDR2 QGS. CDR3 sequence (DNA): TGTGCTCTTGGGGAACTAGGCTTCCCGAACCTACTGGGGGTCATATACACCGATAAACTCATCTTT. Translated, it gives CALGELGFPNLLGVIYTDKLIF.

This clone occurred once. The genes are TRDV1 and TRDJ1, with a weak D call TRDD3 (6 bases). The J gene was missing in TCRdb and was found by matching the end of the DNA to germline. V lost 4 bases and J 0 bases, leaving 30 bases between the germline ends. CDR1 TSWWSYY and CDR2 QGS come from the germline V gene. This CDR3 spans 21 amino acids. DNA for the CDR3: TGTGCTCTTGGGGGCCCGTTCCCGTTCCATGAGCTGGGGAAGTACACCGATAAACTCATCTTT. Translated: CALGGPFPFHELGKYTDKLIF.

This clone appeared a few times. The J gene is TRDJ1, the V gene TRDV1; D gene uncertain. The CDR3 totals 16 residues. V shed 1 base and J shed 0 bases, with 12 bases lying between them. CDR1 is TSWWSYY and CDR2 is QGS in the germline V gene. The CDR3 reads CALGERRFDHTDKLIF. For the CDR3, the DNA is TGTGCTCTTGGGGAACGAAGGTTCGACCACACCGATAAACTCATCTTT.

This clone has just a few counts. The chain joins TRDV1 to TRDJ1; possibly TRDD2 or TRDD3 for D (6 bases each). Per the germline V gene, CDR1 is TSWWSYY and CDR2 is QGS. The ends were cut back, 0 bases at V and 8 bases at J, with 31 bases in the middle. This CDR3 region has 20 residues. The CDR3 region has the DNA TGTGCTCTTGGGGAACTACCTGGCCCCTCGTTCCTATCTGGGGTCCTAAAACTCATCTTT. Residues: CALGELPGPSFLSGVLKLIF.

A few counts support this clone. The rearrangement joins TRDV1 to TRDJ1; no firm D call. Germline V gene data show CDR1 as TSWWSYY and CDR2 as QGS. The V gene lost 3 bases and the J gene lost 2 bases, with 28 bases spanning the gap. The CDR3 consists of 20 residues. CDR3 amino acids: CALGDAHYGRCCQLTDKLIF. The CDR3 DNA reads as TGTGCTCTTGGGGACGCCCACTACGGGCGGTGCTGTCAGTTGACCGATAAACTCATCTTT.

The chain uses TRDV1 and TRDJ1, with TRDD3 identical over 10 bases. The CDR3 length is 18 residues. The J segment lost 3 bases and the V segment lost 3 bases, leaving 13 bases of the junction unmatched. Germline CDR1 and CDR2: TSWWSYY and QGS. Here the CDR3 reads CALGDYERWGIYADKLIF. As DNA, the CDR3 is TGTGCTCTTGGGGACTACGAACGCTGGGGGATATACGCCGATAAACTCATCTTT.

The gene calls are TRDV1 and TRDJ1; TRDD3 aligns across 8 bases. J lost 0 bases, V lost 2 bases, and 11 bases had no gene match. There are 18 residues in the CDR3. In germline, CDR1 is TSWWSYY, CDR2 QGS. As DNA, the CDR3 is TGTGCTCTTGGGGAATGCTCCCTACTGGGGGTTTACACCGATAAACTCATCTTT. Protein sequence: CALGECSLLGVYTDKLIF.

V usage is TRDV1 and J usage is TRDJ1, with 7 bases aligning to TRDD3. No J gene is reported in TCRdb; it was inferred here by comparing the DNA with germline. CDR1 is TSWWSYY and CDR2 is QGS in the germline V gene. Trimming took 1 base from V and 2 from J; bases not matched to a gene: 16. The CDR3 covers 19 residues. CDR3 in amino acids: CALGEPRNPKLGTTDKLIF. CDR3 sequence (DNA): TGTGCTCTTGGGGAACCCCGAAACCCTAAACTGGGGACAACCGATAAACTCATCTTT.